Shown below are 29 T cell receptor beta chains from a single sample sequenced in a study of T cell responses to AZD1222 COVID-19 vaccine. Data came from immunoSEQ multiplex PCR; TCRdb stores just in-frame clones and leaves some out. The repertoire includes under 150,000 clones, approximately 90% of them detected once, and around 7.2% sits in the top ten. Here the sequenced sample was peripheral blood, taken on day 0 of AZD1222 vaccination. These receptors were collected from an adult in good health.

The CDR3 DNA is TGTGCCAGCAGCCCAATGAGCTCTGGGGCCAACGTCCTGACTTTC. This sequence encodes CASSPMSSGANVLTF. The chain uses TRBV7-2 and TRBJ2-6; D unclear. The CDR3 consists of 15 residues. With 5 bases removed from V and 0 bases from J, the gap between germline ends came to 8 bases. Germline loops: CDR1 SGHTA, CDR2 FQGNSA.

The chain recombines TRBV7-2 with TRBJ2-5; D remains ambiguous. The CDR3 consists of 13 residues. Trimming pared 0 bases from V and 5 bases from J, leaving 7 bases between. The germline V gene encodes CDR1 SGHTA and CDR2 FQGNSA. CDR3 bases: TGTGCCAGCAGCTTAGCCGTGTGGGAGACCCAGTACTTC. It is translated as CASSLAVWETQYF.

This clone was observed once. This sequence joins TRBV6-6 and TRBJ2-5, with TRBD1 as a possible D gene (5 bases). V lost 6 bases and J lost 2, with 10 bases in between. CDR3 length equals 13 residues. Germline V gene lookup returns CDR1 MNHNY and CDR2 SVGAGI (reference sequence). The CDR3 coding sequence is TGTGCCAGCAGCCGACAGTCTCAAGAGACCCAGTACTTC. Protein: CASSRQSQETQYF.

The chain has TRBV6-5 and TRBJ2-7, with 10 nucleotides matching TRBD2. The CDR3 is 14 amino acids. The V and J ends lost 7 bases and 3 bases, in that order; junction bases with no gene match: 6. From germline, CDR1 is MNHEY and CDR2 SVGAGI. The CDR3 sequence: CASTGLAPLYEQYF. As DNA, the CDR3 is TGTGCCAGCACGGGACTAGCGCCGCTCTACGAGCAGTACTTC.

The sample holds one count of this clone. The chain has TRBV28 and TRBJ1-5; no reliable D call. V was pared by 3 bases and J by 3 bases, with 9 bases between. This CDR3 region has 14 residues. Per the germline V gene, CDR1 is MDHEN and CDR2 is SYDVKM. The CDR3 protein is CASSFLEFNQPQHF. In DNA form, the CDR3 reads TGTGCCAGCAGTTTTTTAGAGTTCAATCAGCCCCAGCATTTT. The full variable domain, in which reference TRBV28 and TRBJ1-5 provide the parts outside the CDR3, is DVKVTQSSRYLVKRTGEKVFLECVQDMDHENMFWYRQDPGLGLRLIYFSYDVKMKEKGDIPEGYSVSREKKERFSLILESASTNQTSMYLCASSFLEFNQPQHFGDGTRLSIL.

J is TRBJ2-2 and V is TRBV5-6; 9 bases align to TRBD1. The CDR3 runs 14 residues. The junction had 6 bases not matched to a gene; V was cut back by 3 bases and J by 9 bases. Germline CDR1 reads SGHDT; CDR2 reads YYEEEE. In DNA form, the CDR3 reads TGTGCCAGCAGCTACGGGACAGGGATGCGGGAGCTGTTTTTT. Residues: CASSYGTGMRELFF.

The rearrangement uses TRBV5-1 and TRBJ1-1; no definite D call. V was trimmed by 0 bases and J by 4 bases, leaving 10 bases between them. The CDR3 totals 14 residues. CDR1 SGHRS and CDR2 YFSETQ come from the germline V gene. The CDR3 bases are TGCGCCAGCAGCTTGGTGGGGTCGGGCACTGAAGCTTTCTTT. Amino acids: CASSLVGSGTEAFF.

CDR3 in DNA: TGTGCCAGCAGTTTAACCGGACAGGGGAATGAGCAGTTCTTC. It codes for CASSLTGQGNEQFF. The genes are TRBV28 and TRBJ2-1; 9 bases are shared with TRBD1. Germline values: CDR1 MDHEN, CDR2 SYDVKM. This CDR3 has 14 amino acids. V lost 2 bases to trimming and J lost 7 bases; unmatched junction nucleotides: 3.

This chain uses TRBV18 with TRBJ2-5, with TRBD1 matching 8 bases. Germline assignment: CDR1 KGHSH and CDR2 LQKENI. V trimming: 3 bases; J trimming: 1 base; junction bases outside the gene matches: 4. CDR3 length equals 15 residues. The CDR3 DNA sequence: TGTGCCAGCTCACCCGGGACAGGCATCCAAGAGACCCAGTACTTC. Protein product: CASSPGTGIQETQYF.

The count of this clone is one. CDR3 DNA: TGCGCCAGCAGCTTGGAAGGGGGTAGTAATGGTGGCTACACCTTC. Its protein is CASSLEGGSNGGYTF. The chain has TRBV5-1 and TRBJ1-2, with D possibly being TRBD1 (6 bases). The germline V gene encodes CDR1 SGHRS and CDR2 YFSETQ. V lost 0 bases and J lost 7, with 16 bases in between. The CDR3 consists of 15 residues.

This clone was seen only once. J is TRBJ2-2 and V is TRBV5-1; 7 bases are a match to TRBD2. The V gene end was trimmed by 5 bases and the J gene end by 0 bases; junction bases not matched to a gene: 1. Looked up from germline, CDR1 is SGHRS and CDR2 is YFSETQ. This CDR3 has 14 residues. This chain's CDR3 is CASRGTTNTGELFF. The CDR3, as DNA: TGCGCCAGCAGGGGGACTACGAACACCGGGGAGCTGTTTTTT. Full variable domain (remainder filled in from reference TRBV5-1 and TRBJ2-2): KAGVTQTPRYLIKTRGQQVTLSCSPISGHRSVSWYQQTPGQGLQFLFEYFSETQRNKGNFPGRFSGRQFSNSRSEMNVSTLELGDSALYLCASRGTTNTGELFFGEGSRLTVL.

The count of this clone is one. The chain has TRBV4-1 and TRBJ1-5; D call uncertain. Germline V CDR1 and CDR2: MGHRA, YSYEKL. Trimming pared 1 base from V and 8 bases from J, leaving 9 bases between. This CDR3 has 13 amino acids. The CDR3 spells CASSQGQFEPQHF. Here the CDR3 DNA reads TGCGCCAGCAGCCAAGGACAATTTGAGCCCCAGCATTTT.

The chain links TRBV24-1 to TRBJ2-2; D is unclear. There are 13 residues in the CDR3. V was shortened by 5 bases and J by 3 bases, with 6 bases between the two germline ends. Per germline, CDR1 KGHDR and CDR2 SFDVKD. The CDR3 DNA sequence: TGTGCCACCAGTGTGGCCCACACCGGGGAGCTGTTTTTT. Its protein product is CATSVAHTGELFF.

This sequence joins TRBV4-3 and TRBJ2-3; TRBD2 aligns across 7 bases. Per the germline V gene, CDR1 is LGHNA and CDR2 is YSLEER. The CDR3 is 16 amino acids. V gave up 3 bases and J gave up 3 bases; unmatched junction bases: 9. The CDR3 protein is CASSQQSGVGTDTQYF. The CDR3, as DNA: TGCGCCAGCAGCCAGCAAAGCGGGGTTGGGACAGATACGCAGTATTTT.

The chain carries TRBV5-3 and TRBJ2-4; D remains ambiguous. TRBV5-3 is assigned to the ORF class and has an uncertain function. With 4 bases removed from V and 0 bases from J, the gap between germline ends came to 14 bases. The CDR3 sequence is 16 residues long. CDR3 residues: CARSRGRNLAKNIQYF. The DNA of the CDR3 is TGTGCCAGAAGCCGAGGACGGAACCTAGCCAAAAACATTCAGTACTTC.

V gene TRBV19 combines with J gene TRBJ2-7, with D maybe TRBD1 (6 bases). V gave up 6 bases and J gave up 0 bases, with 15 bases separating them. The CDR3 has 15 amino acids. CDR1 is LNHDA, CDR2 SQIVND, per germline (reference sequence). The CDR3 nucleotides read TGTGCCAGTAGCCCTCGGGACACCCTCTCCTACGAGCAGTACTTC. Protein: CASSPRDTLSYEQYF.

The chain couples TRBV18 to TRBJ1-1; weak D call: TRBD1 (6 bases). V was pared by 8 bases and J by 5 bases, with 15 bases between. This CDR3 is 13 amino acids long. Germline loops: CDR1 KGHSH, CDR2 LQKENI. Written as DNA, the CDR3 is TGTGCCAGCAATGAAATCCAGGGGACTGAAGCTTTCTTT. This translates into CASNEIQGTEAFF. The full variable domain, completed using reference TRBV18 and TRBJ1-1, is NAGVMQNPRHLVRRRGQEARLRCSPMKGHSHVYWYRQLPEEGLKFMVYLQKENIIDESGMPKERFSAEFPKEGPSILRIQQVVRGDSAAYFCASNEIQGTEAFFGQGTRLTVV.

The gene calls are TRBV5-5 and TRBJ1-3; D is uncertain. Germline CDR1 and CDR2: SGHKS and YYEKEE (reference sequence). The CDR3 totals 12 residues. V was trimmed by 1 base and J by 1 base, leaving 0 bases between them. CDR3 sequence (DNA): TGTGCCAGCAGCTTGTCTGGAAACACCATATATTTT. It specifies CASSLSGNTIYF.

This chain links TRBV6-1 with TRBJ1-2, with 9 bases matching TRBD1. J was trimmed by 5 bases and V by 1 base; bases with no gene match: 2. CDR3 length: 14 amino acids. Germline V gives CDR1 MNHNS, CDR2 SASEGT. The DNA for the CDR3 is TGTGCCAGCAGTGAAGGGGACAGGGTTTATGGCTACACCTTC. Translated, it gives CASSEGDRVYGYTF.

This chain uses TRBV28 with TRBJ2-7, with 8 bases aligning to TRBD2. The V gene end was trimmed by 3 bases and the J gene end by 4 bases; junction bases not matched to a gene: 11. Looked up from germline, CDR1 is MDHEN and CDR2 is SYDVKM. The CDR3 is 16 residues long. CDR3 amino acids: CASSFGGVIGSYEQYF. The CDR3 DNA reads TGTGCCAGCAGTTTCGGGGGGGTAATCGGGAGTTACGAGCAGTACTTC.

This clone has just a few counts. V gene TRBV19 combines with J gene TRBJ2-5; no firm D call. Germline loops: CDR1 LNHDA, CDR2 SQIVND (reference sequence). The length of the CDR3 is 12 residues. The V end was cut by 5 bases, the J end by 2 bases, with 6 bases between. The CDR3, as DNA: TGTGCCAGTAGTCCACAACAAGAGACCCAGTACTTC. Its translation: CASSPQQETQYF. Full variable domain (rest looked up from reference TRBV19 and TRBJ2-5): DGGITQSPKYLFRKEGQNVTLSCEQNLNHDAMYWYRQDPGQGLRLIYYSQIVNDFQKGDIAEGYSVSREKKESFPLTVTSAQKNPTAFYLCASSPQQETQYFGPGTRLLVL.

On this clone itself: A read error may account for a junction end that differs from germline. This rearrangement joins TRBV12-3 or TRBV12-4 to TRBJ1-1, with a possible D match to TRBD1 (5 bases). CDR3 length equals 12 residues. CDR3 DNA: TGTGCCAGCAGTTTAGACGGCAGGGTGACGGTCTTT. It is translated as CASSLDGRVTVF.

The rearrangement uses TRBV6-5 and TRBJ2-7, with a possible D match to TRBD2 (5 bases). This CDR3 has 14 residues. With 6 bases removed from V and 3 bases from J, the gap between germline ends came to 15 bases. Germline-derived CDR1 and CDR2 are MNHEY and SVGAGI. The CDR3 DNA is TGTGCCAGCAGCCCCACTAGGAATCACTACGAGCAGTACTTC. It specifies CASSPTRNHYEQYF.

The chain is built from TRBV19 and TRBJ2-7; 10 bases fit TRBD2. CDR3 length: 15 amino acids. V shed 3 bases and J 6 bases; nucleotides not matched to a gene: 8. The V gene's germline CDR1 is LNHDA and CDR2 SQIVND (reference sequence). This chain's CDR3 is CASSIWPSGRSEQYF. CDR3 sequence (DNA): TGTGCCAGTAGTATTTGGCCTAGCGGGAGATCCGAGCAGTACTTC.

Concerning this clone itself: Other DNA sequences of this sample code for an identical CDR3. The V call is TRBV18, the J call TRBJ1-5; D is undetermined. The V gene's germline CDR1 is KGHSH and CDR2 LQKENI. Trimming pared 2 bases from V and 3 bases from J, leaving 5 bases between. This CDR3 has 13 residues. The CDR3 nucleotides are TGTGCCAGCTCACCATCGGACAATCAGCCCCAGCATTTT. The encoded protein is CASSPSDNQPQHF.

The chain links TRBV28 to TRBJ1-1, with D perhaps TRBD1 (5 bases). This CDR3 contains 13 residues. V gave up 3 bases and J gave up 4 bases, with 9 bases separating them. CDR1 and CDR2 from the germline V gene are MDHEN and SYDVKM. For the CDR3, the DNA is TGTGCCAGCAGTTTTGGGGGAAGCACTGAAGCTTTCTTT. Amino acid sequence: CASSFGGSTEAFF.

The CDR3 loop is CASSRGQGTDTQYF. DNA for the CDR3: TGTGCCAGCAGCCGGGGACAGGGCACAGATACGCAGTATTTT. The V call is TRBV6-5, the J call TRBJ2-3, with 8 bases aligning to TRBD1. The V and J ends lost 6 bases and 1 base, in that order; junction bases with no gene match: 3. The germline V gene encodes CDR1 MNHEY and CDR2 SVGAGI. The CDR3 has 14 amino acids.

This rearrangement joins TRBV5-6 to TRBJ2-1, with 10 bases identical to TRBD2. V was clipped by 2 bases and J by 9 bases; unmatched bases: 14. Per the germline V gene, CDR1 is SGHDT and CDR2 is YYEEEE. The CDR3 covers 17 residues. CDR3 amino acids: CASSFFTAGGGRSEQFF. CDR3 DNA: TGTGCCAGCAGCTTTTTCACAGCGGGAGGGGGTCGGAGTGAGCAGTTCTTC.

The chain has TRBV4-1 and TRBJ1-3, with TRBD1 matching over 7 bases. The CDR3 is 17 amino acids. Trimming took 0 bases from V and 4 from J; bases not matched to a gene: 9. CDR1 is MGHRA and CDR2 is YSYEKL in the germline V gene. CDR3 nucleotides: TGCGCCAGCAGCCAAGATACCCCCAGGGGGTCGGGAAACACCATATATTTT. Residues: CASSQDTPRGSGNTIYF.